A single sample is the source of the 10 T cell receptor beta chains below, sequenced in a study of shared clonotypes between healthy human individuals. Generated by immunoSEQ multiplex PCR, the TCRdb table keeps only in-frame clones and is missing some. This table has over 1.5 million clones, under 99% appearing once. The specimen was naive CD4+ T cells sorted from blood. Subset here: CD45RA+ positively selected. All receptors derive from a man aged 25 to 40 in good health.

The V and J genes are TRBV28 and TRBJ1-2; D is possibly TRBD1 (6 bases). The CDR3 is 13 residues long. Trimming took 6 bases from V and 7 from J, leaving 15 bases between them. Germline loops: CDR1 MDHEN, CDR2 SYDVKM. The DNA of the CDR3 is TGTGCCAGCAGCCCCGTCCAGGGGTTTGGCTACACCTTC. Protein sequence: CASSPVQGFGYTF.

This clone has just one count. The V and J genes are TRBV6-1 and TRBJ1-2; 8 nucleotides line up with TRBD1. The CDR3 covers 13 residues. With 6 bases clipped from V and 5 bases from J, the junction kept 5 bases outside the gene matches. Germline V gives CDR1 MNHNS, CDR2 SASEGT. For the CDR3, the DNA is TGTGCCAGCAGAGGGACAGGCGGGTATGGCTACACCTTC. This codes for CASRGTGGYGYTF.

The chain recombines TRBV18 with TRBJ1-2; a weak D match, TRBD1 (5 bases). The CDR3 has 16 amino acids. V lost 0 bases to trimming and J lost 2 bases, with 13 bases between them. In germline, CDR1 is KGHSH, CDR2 LQKENI. The CDR3 nucleotides are TGTGCCAGCTCACCACCGTTAGGGGCCCTGAACTATGGCTACACCTTC. It codes for CASSPPLGALNYGYTF.

CDR3 sequence (DNA): TGTGCCAGCAGCTCCAGGCCCACCCCAGATACGCAGTATTTT. This sequence encodes CASSSRPTPDTQYF. V usage is TRBV13 and J usage is TRBJ2-3; no definite D call. Germline CDR1 PRHDT, CDR2 FYEKMQ (reference sequence). Between the trimmed V and J ends, which lost 4 bases and 4 bases, there was a span of 12 bases. The CDR3 is 14 amino acids.

The V call is TRBV27, the J call TRBJ2-3; D is uncertain. The CDR3 contains 21 residues. Trimming shortened V by 5 bases and J by 1 base, and 31 bases separated the two germline ends. CDR1 MNHEY and CDR2 SMNVEV come from the germline V gene (reference sequence). CDR3 DNA: TGTGCCAGCAGTCTCAGGAGCAGAGTGGCGATTTGGAATACACGCACAGATACGCAGTATTTT. Protein: CASSLRSRVAIWNTRTDTQYF.

The chain joins TRBV7-2 to TRBJ1-1; D is unresolved. In germline, CDR1 is SGHTA, CDR2 FQGNSA. With 7 bases removed from V and 10 bases from J, the gap between germline ends came to 28 bases. The CDR3 length is 16 residues. The CDR3 region is CASNPFTAIQSRRAFF. CDR3 bases: TGTGCCAGCAATCCATTCACAGCAATTCAATCCCGAAGAGCTTTCTTT.

The gene calls are TRBV7-9 and TRBJ2-7; TRBD2 matches 13 bases. The CDR3 consists of 15 residues. Germline V lookup: CDR1 SEHNR, CDR2 FQNEAQ (reference sequence). V shed 3 bases, J shed 4 bases, and the junction held 3 bases outside the gene matches. The CDR3: CASSFPLAGGYEQYF. The CDR3 nucleotides read TGTGCCAGCAGCTTCCCACTAGCGGGAGGGTACGAGCAGTACTTC.

A remark on this clone: Other DNA variants within this sample encode the same CDR3. V is TRBV10-1 and J is TRBJ2-7; D is unclear. V was clipped by 3 bases and J by 4 bases, with 4 bases between them. Germline V gene data show CDR1 as WNHNN and CDR2 as SYGVQD (reference sequence). The CDR3 has 11 residues. CDR3 bases: TGCGCCAGCAGTGAAGGGTACGAGCAGTACTTC. This sequence encodes CASSEGYEQYF.

The chain recombines TRBV27 with TRBJ2-5; weak D call: TRBD1 (5 bases). Germline CDR1 MNHEY, CDR2 SMNVEV (reference sequence). CDR3 length: 14 residues. V was shortened by 5 bases and J by 5 bases, with 15 bases between the two germline ends. The CDR3 nucleotides are TGTGCCAGCAGTGGGTGGGGCGGTGCGGAGACCCAGTACTTC. The encoded protein is CASSGWGGAETQYF.

V is TRBV5-4 and J is TRBJ2-3; no definite D call. The CDR3 runs 15 residues. Trimming removed 2 bases at V and 0 bases at J, with 10 bases between. Germline V gives CDR1 SGHNT, CDR2 YYREEE (reference sequence). CDR3 coding DNA: TGTGCCAGCAGCTTTGGATTAGATAGCACAGATACGCAGTATTTT. Its translation: CASSFGLDSTDTQYF.